The 8 T cell receptor beta chains below come from one sample, sequenced in a study of T cell responses to AZD1222 COVID-19 vaccine. The method was immunoSEQ multiplex PCR; TCRdb's version includes in-frame clones alone and lacks a portion of them. The table lists approximately 270,000 clones, almost 95% of them singletons. The source material was peripheral blood, sampled 28 days after the second AZD1222 dose. The origin of the receptors is an adult who received the AZD1222 COVID-19 vaccine.

The sample holds one count of this clone. The CDR3 DNA sequence: TGTGCCAGTAGTATTATGCAGGACCGGCCCCAGCATTTT. It is translated as CASSIMQDRPQHF. The rearrangement uses TRBV19 and TRBJ1-5; no clear D. From germline, CDR1 is LNHDA and CDR2 SQIVND (reference sequence). The CDR3 sequence is 13 residues long. V shed 3 bases and J shed 9 bases, with 12 bases lying between them.

The chain uses TRBV7-9 and TRBJ2-1, with 8 bases identical to TRBD2. The trim removed 5 bases at V and 8 bases at J, leaving 14 bases unmatched. Germline V CDR1 and CDR2: SEHNR, FQNEAQ (reference sequence). The CDR3 totals 16 residues. The CDR3 region has the DNA TGTGCCAGCAGCCCCCCGACCGGGACTAGTAGCTATGAGCAGTTCTTC. It translates to CASSPPTGTSSYEQFF. Together with reference TRBV7-9 and TRBJ2-1, the CDR3 gives the full variable domain: DTGVSQNPRHKITKRGQNVTFRCDPISEHNRLYWYRQTLGQGPEFLTYFQNEAQLEKSRLLSDRFSAERPKGSFSTLEIQRTEQGDSAMYLCASSPPTGTSSYEQFFGPGTRLTVL.

J is TRBJ1-2 and V is TRBV6-4, with no clear D. V was cut by 6 bases and J by 4 bases, with 12 bases left in between. The CDR3 is made up of 13 amino acids. Per germline, CDR1 MRHNA and CDR2 SNTAGT. The CDR3 here is CASRTPGPYGYTF. Here the CDR3 DNA reads TGTGCCAGCAGGACGCCTGGACCCTATGGCTACACCTTC.

The genes are TRBV25-1 and TRBJ2-5, with TRBD2 matching 10 bases. Germline-derived CDR1 and CDR2 are MGHDK and SYGVNS. V gave up 6 bases and J gave up 0 bases; unmatched junction bases: 7. The CDR3 has 16 amino acids. This CDR3 is CASRTGAGGYQETQYF. The CDR3 DNA sequence: TGTGCCAGCAGGACCGGAGCGGGAGGGTACCAAGAGACCCAGTACTTC.

This chain connects TRBV5-1 to TRBJ2-1, with TRBD2 as a possible D gene (5 bases). The germline V gene encodes CDR1 SGHRS and CDR2 YFSETQ. Trimming left V 5 bases short and J 8 bases short, with 11 bases between. The CDR3 is 12 amino acids. CDR3 sequence: CASRGEKHEQFF. DNA of the CDR3: TGCGCCAGCAGGGGAGAGAAACATGAGCAGTTCTTC.

This clone was observed once. V gene TRBV15 combines with J gene TRBJ1-1; D uncertain. CDR3 size: 15 residues. The V gene lost 4 bases and the J gene lost 5 bases, with 17 bases spanning the gap. Germline CDR1 and CDR2: LNHNV and YYDKDF (reference sequence). CDR3 coding DNA: TGTGCCACCAGCACCAGACTAACTCGAGGGACTGAAGCTTTCTTT. It translates to CATSTRLTRGTEAFF.

This rearrangement joins TRBV10-3 to TRBJ1-1; TRBD1 might be the D (5 bases). V dropped 2 bases and J dropped 3 bases, with 13 bases sitting between them. Germline V gene lookup returns CDR1 ENHRY and CDR2 SYGVKD. The CDR3 length is 15 residues. CDR3 in amino acids: CAISETGLDHTEAFF. The CDR3 DNA follows: TGTGCCATCAGTGAGACGGGACTTGATCACACTGAAGCTTTCTTT.

The chain joins TRBV6-1 to TRBJ1-1; D possibly corresponds to TRBD1 (5 bases). The germline V gene encodes CDR1 MNHNS and CDR2 SASEGT. CDR3 length: 14 amino acids. V was pared by 3 bases and J by 1 base, with 9 bases between. The CDR3 protein is CASSDWGWNTEAFF. CDR3 bases: TGTGCCAGCAGTGATTGGGGCTGGAACACTGAAGCTTTCTTT.